This record concerns one T cell receptor (beta chain) sequence. Which antigen it targets is not known. Base qualities were left out, and no much larger clone turns up one base away. In the prospective study, participants were roughly 18 to 100 years old, resided in approximately 22 geographic areas of the United States, and were enrolled through a virtual design. To assign participants to cohorts, the prospective study relied on clinical history that participants themselves reported in a screening survey and a study questionnaire. For ImmuneRACE Cohort 3, a participant was defined as recovered based on two consecutive negative NP/OP PCR tests, clearance by a healthcare professional, or resolution of symptoms. Each participant in the prospective study had whole blood, serum and a nasopharyngeal or oropharyngeal swab collected by mobile phlebotomists. Over a roughly 2-month period, participants in the prospective study had the option of providing additional blood draws and questionnaires. Before DNA extraction, blood samples from the prospective study were shipped at room temperature or frozen.

This entry comes from a study of blood T cell repertoires in COVID-19 (dated by TCRdb to the early 2020s). For the study in its entirety: Samples from collaborators originated in the United States, Italy and Spain and spanned both the acute and convalescent phases of COVID-19. The prospective study material was composed of cDNA or gDNA derived from T cells, B-cell-depleted T cells, or PBMCs. Deeply sampled blood TCRbeta repertoires from subjects exposed to, actively infected with, or recovered from COVID-19 were included in the dataset. A freely available public database, intended as a resource for researchers studying the immune response to SARS-CoV-2, is where the repertoires were released. Samples were obtained from the ongoing ImmuneRACE study (first 160 participants) and from about 1,300 subjects provided by 6 global collaborators. The sample metadata nearly always contained a de-identified subject ID, COVID-19 status, age in years and sex. HLA class I and class II types, where available, came from metadata supplied by the sample provider rather than from assay-based typing.

TCRbeta CDR3 regions were amplified from genomic DNA using the immunoSEQ Assay, a bias-controlled multiplex PCR. The authors' pipeline ran thus. Nucleated cell counts per sample were estimated from amplification of reference gene primers within the assay. To quantify the absolute abundance of each unique TCRbeta CDR3 rearrangement, sequence reads were collapsed and filtered. For each sample, productive Simpson clonality was calculated as the square root of Simpson's diversity index over productive rearrangements. Imported from immuneACCESS, the table was reduced by TCRdb to in-frame sequences with V and J called. These copies leave out some clones; in studies compared against another copy, an unresolved V gene accounts for under half, and the cause of the remainder is not known. D and trimming were read from the DNA, whereas the V and J calls and clone size are those reported in that table. In all, the sample holds around 200,000 clones, and about 85% of those were seen once. The ten top clones hold around 19% of the sample.

What the study reported, not specific to this receptor: The amount of clinical and demographic metadata varied by source and participant and was provided uncurated.

The receptor was isolated from a middle-aged man who had recovered from COVID-19. Material for sequencing was PBMCs or T cells enriched from blood (not recorded which).

The CDR3 region reads CASSPSGLAKNIQYF. The DNA sequence reads TGTGCCAGCAGCCCCAGCGGGCTGGCCAAAAACATTCAGTACTTC. The V and J genes are TRBV13 and TRBJ2-4; 6 matching bases give a weak D call of TRBD2. CDR1 PRHDT and CDR2 FYEKMQ are derived from the germline V gene (reference sequence). Including the terminal cysteine and phenylalanine, the CDR3 comprises 15 residues. Just the 45-base CDR3 DNA is kept, in frame starting at base 1. V is cut by 5 bases and J by 1 base, and the space between the germline ends is 12 bases.